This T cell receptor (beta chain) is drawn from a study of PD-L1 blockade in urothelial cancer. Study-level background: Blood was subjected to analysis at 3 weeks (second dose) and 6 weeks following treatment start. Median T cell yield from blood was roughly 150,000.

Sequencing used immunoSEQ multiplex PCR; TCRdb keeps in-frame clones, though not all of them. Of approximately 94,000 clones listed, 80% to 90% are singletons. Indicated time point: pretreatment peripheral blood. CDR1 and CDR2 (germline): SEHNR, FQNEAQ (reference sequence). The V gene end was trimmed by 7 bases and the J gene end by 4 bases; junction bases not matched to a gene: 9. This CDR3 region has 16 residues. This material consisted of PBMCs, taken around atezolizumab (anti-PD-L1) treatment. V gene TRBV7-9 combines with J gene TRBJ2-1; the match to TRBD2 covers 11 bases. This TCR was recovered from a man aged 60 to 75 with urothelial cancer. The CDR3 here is CASTVAGTSGYNEQFF. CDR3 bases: TGTGCCAGCACCGTAGCGGGGACTAGCGGTTACAATGAGCAGTTCTTC.